This entry lists 13 T cell receptor beta chains sequenced from one sample in a study of T cell clonality in common variable immunodeficiency. Regarding the study as a whole: In common variable immunodeficiency, TCR beta chains reportedly carried fewer deletions and N-nucleotide insertions.

Repertoires were generated with immunoSEQ multiplex PCR, while TCRdb's copy carries only in-frame clones and drops some. The sample contains about 20,000 clones, none of them singletons. These receptors have no identified antigens. The sequenced material came from peripheral blood mononuclear cells. These receptors were collected from a human donor with common variable immunodeficiency.

Ten or more counts support this clone. The junction shows a germline mismatch at one end, possibly a read error. Sequencing ends 3 residues short of the CDR3 end; the germline J gene provides the rest. The chain uses TRBV6-2 or TRBV6-3 and TRBJ2-1; TRBD2 might be the D (6 bases). Germline V CDR1 and CDR2: MNHEY, SVGEGT. The CDR3 sequence is 14 residues long. Partial CDR3 DNA: TGTGCCTGCAGCCCGGGCGGGGAGCAGCATGAG. This encodes CACSPGGEQHE. The CDR3 in full is CACSPGGEQHEQFF.

Remarks on this clone: With the read ending 3 residues before the CDR3 end, the germline J gene is used to fill in that end. This chain joins TRBV19 and TRBJ2-1, with a tentative D call TRBD1 (5 bases). V lost 6 bases, J lost 4 bases, and 10 bases lay in between. The CDR3 consists of 13 residues. Looked up from germline, CDR1 is LNHDA and CDR2 is SQIVND (reference sequence). CDR3 residues: CASSPQGYNEQFF. The sequenced part of the CDR3 DNA is TGTGCCAGTAGCCCCCAGGGTTACAATGAG.

On this clone itself: The CDR3 extends 3 residues past the end of the read, so its final part is completed from the germline J gene. The J gene is TRBJ2-1, the V gene TRBV19; 14 bases line up with TRBD2. CDR1 is LNHDA and CDR2 is SQIVND in the germline V gene (reference sequence). The CDR3 totals 18 residues. The V and J ends lost 6 bases and 3 bases, in that order; junction bases with no gene match: 10. Incomplete CDR3 DNA: TGTGCCAGTAGGTACGGGACTAGCGGGAGTGCAAACTACAATGAG. This sequence encodes CASRYGTSGSANYNE. Given in full, the CDR3 is CASRYGTSGSANYNEQFF.

This clone was found a few times. The CDR3 loop is CASSLGGQQTETQYF. CDR3 bases read: TGTGCCAGCAGCTTAGGGGGACAACAAACGGAGACC. The chain carries TRBV7-9 and TRBJ2-5; D is possibly TRBD1 (6 bases). The sequenced fragment ends 3 residues before the CDR3 boundary, so the rest is inferred from the germline J gene. The V end lost 1 base, the J end lost 5 bases, and 14 bases lay between the germline ends. From germline, CDR1 is SEHNR and CDR2 FQNEAQ (reference sequence). The CDR3 length is 15 residues.

In its sample, this clone was seen a few times. The CDR3 end is not reached by the read, which stops 3 residues before it; the germline J gene fills it in. V gene TRBV7-2 combines with J gene TRBJ1-4; the match to TRBD1 covers 10 bases. The junction had 5 bases not matched to a gene; V was cut back by 5 bases and J by 5 bases. The CDR3 extends over 15 amino acids. Germline V lookup: CDR1 SGHTA, CDR2 FQGNSA. This CDR3 reads CASSARDRGNEKLFF. The DNA read from the CDR3 is TGTGCCAGCAGCGCCCGGGACAGGGGCAATGAAAAA.

As for this clone: The read gets to within 3 residues of the CDR3 end, and the germline J gene fills in the rest. V usage is TRBV7-9 and J usage is TRBJ2-5; the D gene is possibly TRBD2 (7 bases). The CDR3 contains 15 residues. V was shortened by 1 base and J by 4 bases, with 13 bases between the two germline ends. Germline V gene lookup returns CDR1 SEHNR and CDR2 FQNEAQ (reference sequence). The part of the CDR3 DNA that was read is TGTGCCAGCAGCTTAGTGGGGGGGCCGCGAGAGACC. It translates to CASSLVGGPRET. The whole CDR3 sequence reads CASSLVGGPRETQYF.

This clone was observed a handful of times. The read terminates 3 residues before the CDR3 end, so the remaining end is supplied by the germline J gene. The chain uses TRBV7-9 and TRBJ1-5; weak D call: TRBD1 (5 bases). The V gene lost 4 bases and the J gene lost 5 bases, with 12 bases spanning the gap. The germline gives CDR1 SEHNR, CDR2 FQNEAQ (reference sequence). The CDR3 loop spans 14 amino acids. The CDR3 protein is CASSSGGVDQPQHF. Partial CDR3 DNA: TGTGCCAGCAGCTCCGGGGGGGTTGATCAGCCC.

This clone was recorded a few times. The read terminates 3 residues before the CDR3 end, so the remaining end is supplied by the germline J gene. The genes are TRBV2 and TRBJ2-1, with 12 bases aligning to TRBD2. With 3 bases clipped from V and 6 bases from J, the junction kept 0 bases outside the gene matches. The CDR3 has 14 amino acids. CDR1 and CDR2 from the germline V gene are SNHLY and FYNNEI. The CDR3 DNA, read in part, is TGTGCCAGCAGTGAGACTAGCGGGAGCAATGAG. Its protein product is CASSETSGSNE. The full CDR3 is CASSETSGSNEQFF.

This clone occurred a few times. The missing CDR3 end, 3 residues past where the read stops, is filled in from the germline J gene. The chain carries TRBV11-2 and TRBJ2-1; 8 nucleotides match TRBD1. Germline trimming cut 5 bases from V and 9 bases from J; bases unmatched to any gene: 12. Germline lookup yields CDR1 SGHAT and CDR2 FQNNGV. This CDR3 is built from 15 residues. CDR3 DNA (partial): TGTGCCAGCAGCCCGGACAGGGCCCTTGGGGGTGAG. Its translation: CASSPDRALGGE. The full-length CDR3 reads as CASSPDRALGGEQFF.

Notes on this clone: The missing CDR3 end, 3 residues past where the read stops, is filled in from the germline J gene. The V and J genes are TRBV29-1 and TRBJ2-5; 9 bases fit TRBD2. Unmatched junction bases numbered 5, after V lost 1 base and J lost 2 bases. This CDR3 has 15 residues. Germline V lookup: CDR1 SQVTM, CDR2 ANQGSEA. CDR3 DNA, as far as it was read: TGCAGCGTTGAAGTGAGCGGGAGGACACAAGAGACC. It translates to CSVEVSGRTQET. The entire CDR3 protein is CSVEVSGRTQETQYF.

The sample holds a few counts of this clone. CDR3 bases read: TGTGCCAGCAGCTCGGACAGGGTAACTGAA. This sequence encodes CASSSDRVTE. The entire CDR3 reads CASSSDRVTEAFF. This chain uses TRBV7-6 with TRBJ1-1; 8 positions match TRBD1. From the germline J gene comes the end of the CDR3, since the read stops 3 residues before it. This CDR3 contains 13 residues. CDR1 is SGHVS, CDR2 FNYEAQ, per germline. V shed 4 bases, J shed 5 bases, and the junction held 3 bases outside the gene matches.

Worth noting for this clone: With the read ending 3 residues before the CDR3 end, the germline J gene is used to fill in that end. The V gene is TRBV20-1, the J gene TRBJ1-2; D perhaps matches TRBD1 (6 bases). Germline CDR1 reads DFQATT; CDR2 reads SNEGSKA (reference sequence). V lost 1 base and J 2 bases, leaving 14 bases between the germline ends. The CDR3 consists of 15 residues. Partial CDR3 DNA: TGCAGTGCTAGAGGTTTGGGGACATTGAACTATGGC. It codes for CSARGLGTLNYG. The whole CDR3 sequence is CSARGLGTLNYGYTF.

This clone occurred a few times. The read gets to within 3 residues of the CDR3 end, and the germline J gene fills in the rest. This chain uses TRBV7-2 with TRBJ2-2; D is possibly TRBD2 (7 bases). The ends were cut back, 11 bases at V and 0 bases at J, with 13 bases in the middle. Germline assignment: CDR1 SGHTA and CDR2 FQGNSA. CDR3 length: 14 residues. CDR3 DNA (partial): TGTGCCGGGGGGGGACATACGAACACCGGGGAG. Amino acids: CAGGGHTNTGE. The entire CDR3 sequence reads CAGGGHTNTGELFF.